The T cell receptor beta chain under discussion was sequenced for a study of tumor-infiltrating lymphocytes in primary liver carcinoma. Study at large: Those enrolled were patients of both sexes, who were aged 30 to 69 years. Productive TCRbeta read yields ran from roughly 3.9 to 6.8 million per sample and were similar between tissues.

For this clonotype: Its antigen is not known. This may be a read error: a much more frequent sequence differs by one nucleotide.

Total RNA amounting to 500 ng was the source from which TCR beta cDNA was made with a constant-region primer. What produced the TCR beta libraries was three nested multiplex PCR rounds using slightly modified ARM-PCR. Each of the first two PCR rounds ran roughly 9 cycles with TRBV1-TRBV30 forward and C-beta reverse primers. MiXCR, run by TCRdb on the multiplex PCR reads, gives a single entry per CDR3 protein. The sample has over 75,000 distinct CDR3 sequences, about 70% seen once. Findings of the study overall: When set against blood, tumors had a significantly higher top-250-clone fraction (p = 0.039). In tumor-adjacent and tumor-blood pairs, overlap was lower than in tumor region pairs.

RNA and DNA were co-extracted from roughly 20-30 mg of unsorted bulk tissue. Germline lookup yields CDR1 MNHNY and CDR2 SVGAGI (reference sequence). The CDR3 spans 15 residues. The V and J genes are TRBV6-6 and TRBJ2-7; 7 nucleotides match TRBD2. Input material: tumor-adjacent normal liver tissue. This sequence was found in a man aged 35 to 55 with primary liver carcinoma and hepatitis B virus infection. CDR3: CANSYVAGRSYEQYF. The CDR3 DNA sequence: TGTGCCAACAGTTACGTAGCGGGCCGCTCCTACGAGCAGTACTTC.